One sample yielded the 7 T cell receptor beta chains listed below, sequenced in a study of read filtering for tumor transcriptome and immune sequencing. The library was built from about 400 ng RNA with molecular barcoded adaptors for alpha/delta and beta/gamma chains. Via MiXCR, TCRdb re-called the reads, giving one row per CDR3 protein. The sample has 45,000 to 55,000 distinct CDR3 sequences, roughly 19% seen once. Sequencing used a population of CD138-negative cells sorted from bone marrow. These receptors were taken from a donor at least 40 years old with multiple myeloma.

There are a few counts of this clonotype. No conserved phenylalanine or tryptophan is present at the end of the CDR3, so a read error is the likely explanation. The CDR3 sequence is CASTSSGGPYTEAFS. CDR3 in DNA: TGTGCCAGTACCTCCTCCGGGGGACCGTACACTGAAGCTTTCTCT. The chain is built from TRBV19 and TRBJ1-1; weak D call: TRBD1 (5 bases). This CDR3 comprises 15 residues. The V gene's germline CDR1 is LNHDA and CDR2 SQIVND (reference sequence). V lost 7 bases, J lost 3 bases, and 18 bases lay in between.

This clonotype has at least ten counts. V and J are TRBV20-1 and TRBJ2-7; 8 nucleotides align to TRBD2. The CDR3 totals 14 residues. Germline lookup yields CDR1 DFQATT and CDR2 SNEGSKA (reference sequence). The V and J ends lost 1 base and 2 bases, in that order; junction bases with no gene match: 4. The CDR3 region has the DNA TGCAGTGCTAGAGTGAACGGGAGGGCCTACGAGCAGTACTTC. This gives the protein CSARVNGRAYEQYF.

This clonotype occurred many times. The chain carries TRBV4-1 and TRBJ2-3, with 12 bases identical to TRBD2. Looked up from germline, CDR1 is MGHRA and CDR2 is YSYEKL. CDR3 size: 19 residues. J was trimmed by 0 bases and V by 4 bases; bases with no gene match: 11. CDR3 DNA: TGCGCCAGCAGCCTCACACAGACTAGCGGGAGCACGAGCACAGATACGCAGTATTTT. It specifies CASSLTQTSGSTSTDTQYF.

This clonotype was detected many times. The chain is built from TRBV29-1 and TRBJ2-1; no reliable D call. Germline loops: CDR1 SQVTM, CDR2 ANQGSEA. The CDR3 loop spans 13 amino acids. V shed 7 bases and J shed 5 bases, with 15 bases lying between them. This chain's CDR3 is CSASPLLDNEQFF. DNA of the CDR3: TGCAGCGCATCACCTCTCCTGGACAATGAGCAGTTCTTC.

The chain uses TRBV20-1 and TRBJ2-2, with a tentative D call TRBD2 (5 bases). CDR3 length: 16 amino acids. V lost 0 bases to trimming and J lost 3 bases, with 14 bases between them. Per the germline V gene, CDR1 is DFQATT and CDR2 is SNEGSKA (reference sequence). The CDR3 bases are TGCAGTGCTAGAGAAGGGCGGGCCTTTGACACCGGGGAGCTGTTTTTT. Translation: CSAREGRAFDTGELFF.

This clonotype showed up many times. CDR3 amino acids: CASSFSGGPYEQYF. CDR3 DNA: TGTGCCAGCAGCTTTTCGGGAGGGCCTTACGAGCAGTACTTC. The V call is TRBV7-2, the J call TRBJ2-7; the match to TRBD2 covers 8 bases. V trimming: 3 bases; J trimming: 4 bases; junction bases outside the gene matches: 5. CDR3 size: 14 residues. Germline CDR1 is SGHTA and CDR2 is FQGNSA.

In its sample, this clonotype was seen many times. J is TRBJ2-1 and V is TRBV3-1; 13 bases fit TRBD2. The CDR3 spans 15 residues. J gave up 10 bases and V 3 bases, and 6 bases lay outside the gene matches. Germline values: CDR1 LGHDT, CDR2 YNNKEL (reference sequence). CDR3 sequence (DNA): TGTGCCAGCAGCCATCCCGGACTAGCGGGAGTGGAGCAGTTCTTC. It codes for CASSHPGLAGVEQFF.